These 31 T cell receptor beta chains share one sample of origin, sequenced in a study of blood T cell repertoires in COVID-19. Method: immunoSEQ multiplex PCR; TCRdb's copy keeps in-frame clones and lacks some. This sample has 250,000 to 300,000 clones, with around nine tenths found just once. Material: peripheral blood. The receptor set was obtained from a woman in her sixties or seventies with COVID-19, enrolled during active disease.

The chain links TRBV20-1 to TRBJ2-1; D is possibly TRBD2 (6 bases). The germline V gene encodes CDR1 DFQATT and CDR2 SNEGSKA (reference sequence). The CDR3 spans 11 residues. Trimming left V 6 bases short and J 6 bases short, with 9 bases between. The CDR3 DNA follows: TGCAGTGCCTCCGGGGGCAATGAGCAGTTCTTC. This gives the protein CSASGGNEQFF.

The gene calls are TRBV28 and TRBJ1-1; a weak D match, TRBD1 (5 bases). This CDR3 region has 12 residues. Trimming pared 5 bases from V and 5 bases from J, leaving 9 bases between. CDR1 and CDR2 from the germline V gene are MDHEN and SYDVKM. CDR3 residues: CASSQGETEAFF. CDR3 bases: TGTGCCAGCAGTCAAGGGGAAACTGAAGCTTTCTTT.

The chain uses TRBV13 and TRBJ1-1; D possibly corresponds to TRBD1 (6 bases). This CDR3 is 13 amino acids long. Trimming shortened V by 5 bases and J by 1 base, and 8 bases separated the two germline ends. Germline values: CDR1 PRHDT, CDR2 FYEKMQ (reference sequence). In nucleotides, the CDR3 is TGTGCCAGCAGCCCGACAGGGAACACTGAAGCTTTCTTT. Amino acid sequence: CASSPTGNTEAFF.

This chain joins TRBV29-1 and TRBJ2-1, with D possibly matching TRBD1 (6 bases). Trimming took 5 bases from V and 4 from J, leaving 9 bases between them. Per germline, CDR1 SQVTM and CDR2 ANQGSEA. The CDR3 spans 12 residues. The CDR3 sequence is CSVQGSYNEQFF. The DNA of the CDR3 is TGCAGCGTTCAGGGGAGTTACAATGAGCAGTTCTTC.

The CDR3 region has the DNA TGTGCCAGCAGTCCGCTTGACGGCGGTTCACCCCTCCACTTT. Translated: CASSPLDGGSPLHF. The rearrangement uses TRBV27 and TRBJ1-6; D unresolved. V was trimmed by 5 bases and J by 9 bases, leaving 14 bases between them. Looked up from germline, CDR1 is MNHEY and CDR2 is SMNVEV (reference sequence). CDR3 length: 14 amino acids.

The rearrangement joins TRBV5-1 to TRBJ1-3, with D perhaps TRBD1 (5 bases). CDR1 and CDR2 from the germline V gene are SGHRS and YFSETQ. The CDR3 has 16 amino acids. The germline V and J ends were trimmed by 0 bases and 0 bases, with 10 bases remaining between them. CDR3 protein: CASSLGQLDSGNTIYF. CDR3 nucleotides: TGCGCCAGCAGCTTGGGACAGCTCGACTCTGGAAACACCATATATTTT.

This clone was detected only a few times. Here the CDR3 reads CAISEDWGGPYGYTF. CDR3 nucleotides: TGTGCCATCAGTGAGGATTGGGGGGGGCCCTATGGCTACACCTTC. V is TRBV10-3 and J is TRBJ1-2, with D perhaps TRBD1 (6 bases). CDR3 length: 15 residues. CDR1 ENHRY and CDR2 SYGVKD come from the germline V gene. Trimming left V 2 bases short and J 4 bases short, with 14 bases between.

CDR3: CASSLQGGFHIGNIQYF. The CDR3 DNA is TGTGCCAGCAGTCTACAGGGCGGGTTCCATATTGGAAACATTCAGTACTTC. The chain recombines TRBV2 with TRBJ2-4; tentatively, D is TRBD1 (6 bases). The CDR3 totals 17 residues. Trimming shortened V by 5 bases and J by 6 bases, and 23 bases separated the two germline ends. From germline, CDR1 is SNHLY and CDR2 FYNNEI.

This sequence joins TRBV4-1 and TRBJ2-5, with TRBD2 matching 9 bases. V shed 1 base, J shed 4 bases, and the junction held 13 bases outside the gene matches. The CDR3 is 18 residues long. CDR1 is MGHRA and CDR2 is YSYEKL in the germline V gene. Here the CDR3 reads CASSQVWGSGGPGETQYF. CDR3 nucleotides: TGCGCCAGCAGCCAAGTGTGGGGTAGCGGGGGACCGGGAGAGACCCAGTACTTC.

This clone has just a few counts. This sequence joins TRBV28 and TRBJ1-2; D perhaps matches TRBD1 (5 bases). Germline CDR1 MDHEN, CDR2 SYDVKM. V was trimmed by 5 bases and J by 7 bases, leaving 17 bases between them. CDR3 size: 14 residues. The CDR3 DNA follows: TGTGCCAGCAGTCACCTCCCCAGGGAGGGTGGCTACACCTTC. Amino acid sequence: CASSHLPREGGYTF.

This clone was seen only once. The CDR3 is CASSPRQGSPLHF. CDR3 DNA sequence: TGTGCCAGCAGCCCCCGACAGGGGTCACCCCTCCACTTT. The chain combines TRBV3-1 (or the pseudogene TRBV3-2) with TRBJ1-6, with 8 bases that match TRBD1. The CDR3 is 13 amino acids. Trimming took 4 bases from V and 10 from J; bases not matched to a gene: 3. The germline CDR1 and CDR2 sequences are LGHDT and YNNKEL (reference sequence).

CDR3 DNA: TGCAGTGCTAGTGGTCTAAACTACGAGCAGTACTTC. Amino acid sequence: CSASGLNYEQYF. This rearrangement joins TRBV20-1 to TRBJ2-7; no definite D call. Germline V gives CDR1 DFQATT, CDR2 SNEGSKA (reference sequence). CDR3 size: 12 residues. The V gene lost 3 bases and the J gene lost 3 bases, with 9 bases spanning the gap.

The CDR3 loop is CAWGQTTHTEAFF. CDR3 nucleotide sequence: TGTGCCTGGGGACAAACAACACACACTGAAGCTTTCTTT. The rearrangement uses TRBV30 and TRBJ1-1; a weak D match, TRBD1 (5 bases). From germline, CDR1 is GTSNPN and CDR2 SVGIG (reference sequence). The V and J ends lost 5 bases and 3 bases respectively, with 13 bases between them. The CDR3 contains 13 residues.

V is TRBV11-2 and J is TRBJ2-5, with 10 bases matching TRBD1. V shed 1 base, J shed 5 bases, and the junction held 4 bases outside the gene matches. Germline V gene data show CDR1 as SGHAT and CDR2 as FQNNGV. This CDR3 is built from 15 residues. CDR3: CASSLAGTGVETQYF. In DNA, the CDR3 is TGTGCCAGCAGCTTAGCCGGGACAGGGGTTGAGACCCAGTACTTC.

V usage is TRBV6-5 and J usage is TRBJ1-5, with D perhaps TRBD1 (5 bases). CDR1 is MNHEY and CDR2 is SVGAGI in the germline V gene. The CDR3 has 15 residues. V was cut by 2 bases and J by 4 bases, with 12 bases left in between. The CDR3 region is CASSYAAGKNQPQHF. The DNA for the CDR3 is TGTGCCAGCAGTTACGCAGCAGGGAAGAATCAGCCCCAGCATTTT.

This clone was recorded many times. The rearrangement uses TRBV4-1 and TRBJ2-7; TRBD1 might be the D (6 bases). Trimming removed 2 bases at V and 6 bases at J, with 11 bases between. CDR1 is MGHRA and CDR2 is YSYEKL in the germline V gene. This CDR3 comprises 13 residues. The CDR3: CASSQHGTPEQYF. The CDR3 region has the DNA TGCGCCAGCAGCCAACACGGGACACCCGAGCAGTACTTC.

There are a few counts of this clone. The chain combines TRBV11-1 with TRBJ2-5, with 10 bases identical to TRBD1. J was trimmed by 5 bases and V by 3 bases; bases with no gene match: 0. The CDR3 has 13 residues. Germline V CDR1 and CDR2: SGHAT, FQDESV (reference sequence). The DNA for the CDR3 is TGTGCCAGCAGCTTGGGACAGGGGGAGACCCAGTACTTC. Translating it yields CASSLGQGETQYF.

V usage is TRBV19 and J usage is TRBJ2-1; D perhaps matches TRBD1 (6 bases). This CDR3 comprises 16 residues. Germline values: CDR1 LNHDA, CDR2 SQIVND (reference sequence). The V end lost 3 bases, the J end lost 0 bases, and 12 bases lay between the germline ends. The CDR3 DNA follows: TGTGCCAGTAGTATTGCACAGGGAAACTCCTACAATGAGCAGTTCTTC. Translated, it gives CASSIAQGNSYNEQFF.

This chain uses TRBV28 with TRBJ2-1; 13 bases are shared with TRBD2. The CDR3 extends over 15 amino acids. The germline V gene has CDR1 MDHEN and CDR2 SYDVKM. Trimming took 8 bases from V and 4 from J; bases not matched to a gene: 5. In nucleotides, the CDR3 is TGTGCCAGCTCTCAACTAGCGGGAGGGTACAATGAGCAGTTCTTC. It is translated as CASSQLAGGYNEQFF.

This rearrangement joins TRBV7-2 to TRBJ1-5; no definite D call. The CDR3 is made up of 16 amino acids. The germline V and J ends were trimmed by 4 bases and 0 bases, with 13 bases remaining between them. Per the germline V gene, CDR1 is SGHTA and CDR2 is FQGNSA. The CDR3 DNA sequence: TGTGCCAGCAGCTCAGCCCCACAGTATAGCAATCAGCCCCAGCATTTT. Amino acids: CASSSAPQYSNQPQHF.

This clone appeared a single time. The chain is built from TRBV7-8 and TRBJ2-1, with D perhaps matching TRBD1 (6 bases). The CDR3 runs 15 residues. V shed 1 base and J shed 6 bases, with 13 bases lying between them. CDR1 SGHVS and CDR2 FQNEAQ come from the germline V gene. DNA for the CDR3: TGTGCCAGCAGCTTAGTCAGGGGATTGGGCAATGAGCAGTTCTTC. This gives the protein CASSLVRGLGNEQFF.

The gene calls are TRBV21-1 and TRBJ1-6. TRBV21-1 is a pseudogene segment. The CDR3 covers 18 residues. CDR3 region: CASSKGAGWSSYNSPLHF. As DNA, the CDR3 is TGTGCCAGCAGCAAAGGTGCGGGGTGGAGCTCCTATAATTCACCCCTCCACTTT.

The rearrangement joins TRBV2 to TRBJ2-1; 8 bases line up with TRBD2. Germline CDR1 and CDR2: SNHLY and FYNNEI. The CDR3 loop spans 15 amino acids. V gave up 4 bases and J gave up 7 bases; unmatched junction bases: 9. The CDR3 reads CASSGGLARRNEQFF. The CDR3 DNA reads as TGTGCCAGCAGTGGTGGACTAGCCCGTCGAAATGAGCAGTTCTTC.

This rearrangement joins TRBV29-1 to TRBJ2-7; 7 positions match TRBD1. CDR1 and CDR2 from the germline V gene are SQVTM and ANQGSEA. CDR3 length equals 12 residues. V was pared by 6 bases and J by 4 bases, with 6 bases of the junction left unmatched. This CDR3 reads CSVQQGWYEQYF. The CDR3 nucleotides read TGCAGCGTCCAACAGGGGTGGTACGAGCAGTACTTC.

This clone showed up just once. The CDR3 loop reads CAHGLAEITGELFF. The CDR3 DNA reads TGTGCCCACGGACTAGCGGAGATCACCGGGGAGCTGTTTTTT. The chain uses TRBV30 and TRBJ2-2; 10 nucleotides line up with TRBD2. The CDR3 has 14 residues. The trim removed 8 bases at V and 4 bases at J, leaving 7 bases unmatched. CDR1 and CDR2 from the germline V gene are GTSNPN and SVGIG (reference sequence).

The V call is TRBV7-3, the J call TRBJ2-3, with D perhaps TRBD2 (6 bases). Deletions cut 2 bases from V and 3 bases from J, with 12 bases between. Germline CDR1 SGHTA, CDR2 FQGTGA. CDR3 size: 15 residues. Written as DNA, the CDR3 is TGTGCCAGCAGCTTATCTCCGGGACTGACAGATACGCAGTATTTT. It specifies CASSLSPGLTDTQYF.

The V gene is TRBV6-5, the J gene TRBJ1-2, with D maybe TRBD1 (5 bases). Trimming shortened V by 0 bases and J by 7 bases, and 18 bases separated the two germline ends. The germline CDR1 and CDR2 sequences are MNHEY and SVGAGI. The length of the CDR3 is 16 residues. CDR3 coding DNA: TGTGCCAGCAGTTACTCCACTTGGGGCAGGGCGACTGGCTACACCTTC. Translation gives CASSYSTWGRATGYTF.

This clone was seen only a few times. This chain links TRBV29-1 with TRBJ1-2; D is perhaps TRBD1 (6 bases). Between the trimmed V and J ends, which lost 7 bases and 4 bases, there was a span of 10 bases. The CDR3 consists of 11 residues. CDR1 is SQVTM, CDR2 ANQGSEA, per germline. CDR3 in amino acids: CSAGQSYGYTF. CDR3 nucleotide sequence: TGCAGCGCTGGACAGAGCTATGGCTACACCTTC.

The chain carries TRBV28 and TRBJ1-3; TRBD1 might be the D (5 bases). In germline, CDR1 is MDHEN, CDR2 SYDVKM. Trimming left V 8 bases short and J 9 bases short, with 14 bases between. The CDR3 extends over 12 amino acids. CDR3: CASLGAMGTIYF. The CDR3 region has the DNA TGTGCCAGCCTAGGGGCGATGGGCACCATATATTTT. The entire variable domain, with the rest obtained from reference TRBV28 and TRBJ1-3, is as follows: DVKVTQSSRYLVKRTGEKVFLECVQDMDHENMFWYRQDPGLGLRLIYFSYDVKMKEKGDIPEGYSVSREKKERFSLILESASTNQTSMYLCASLGAMGTIYFGEGSWLTVV.

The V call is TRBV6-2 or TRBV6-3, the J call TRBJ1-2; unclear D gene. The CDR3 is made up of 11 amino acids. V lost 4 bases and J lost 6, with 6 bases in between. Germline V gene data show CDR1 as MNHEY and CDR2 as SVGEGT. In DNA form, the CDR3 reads TGTGCCAGCAGTTCCGGTCATGGCTACACCTTC. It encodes CASSSGHGYTF.

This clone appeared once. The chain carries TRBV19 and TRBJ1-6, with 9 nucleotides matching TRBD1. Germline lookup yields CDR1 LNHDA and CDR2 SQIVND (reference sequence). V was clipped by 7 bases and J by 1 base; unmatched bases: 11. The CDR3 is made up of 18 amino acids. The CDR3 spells CASNPGQGPGSYNSPLHF. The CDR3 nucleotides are TGTGCCAGTAACCCGGGACAGGGCCCCGGGTCCTATAATTCACCCCTCCACTTT.